The next 25 T cell receptor beta chains were all read from a single sample in a study of blood T cell repertoires in COVID-19. The data were produced by immunoSEQ multiplex PCR, yet TCRdb's version contains in-frame clones alone and is incomplete. The sample shows 250,000 to 350,000 clones, roughly 84% of them seen only once. Specimen: peripheral blood. These receptors were collected from a person aged 65 to 85 with COVID-19, enrolled during active disease.

V is TRBV6-1 and J is TRBJ2-7, with 9 bases fitting TRBD2. Germline loops: CDR1 MNHNS, CDR2 SASEGT. CDR3 length equals 16 residues. The V segment lost 0 bases and the J segment 9 bases; nucleotides outside the gene matches: 12. The CDR3 DNA reads as TGTGCCAGCAGTGAAGCTCCGCGGGGGGGCCTCTATGGGCAGTACTTC. It specifies CASSEAPRGGLYGQYF.

The rearrangement links TRBV29-1 to TRBJ1-1; 8 nucleotides agree with TRBD1. The V gene end was trimmed by 6 bases and the J gene end by 6 bases; junction bases not matched to a gene: 3. Germline CDR1 reads SQVTM; CDR2 reads ANQGSEA. This CDR3 comprises 11 residues. The CDR3 spells CSVDRVPEAFF. Here the CDR3 DNA reads TGCAGCGTGGACAGGGTCCCTGAAGCTTTCTTT. The variable domain in full, completed from reference TRBV29-1 and TRBJ1-1, reads SAVISQKPSRDICQRGTSLTIQCQVDSQVTMMFWYRQQPGQSLTLIATANQGSEATYESGFVIDKFPISRPNLTFSTLTVSNMSPEDSSIYLCSVDRVPEAFFGQGTRLTVV.

This CDR3 is CASSPGGWGYTF. The DNA of the CDR3 is TGTGCCAGTAGCCCAGGGGGCTGGGGCTACACCTTC. The rearrangement joins TRBV19 to TRBJ1-2; 8 positions match TRBD1. Germline CDR1 LNHDA, CDR2 SQIVND (reference sequence). V gave up 6 bases and J gave up 8 bases; unmatched junction bases: 5. The CDR3 covers 12 residues.

The rearrangement links TRBV28 to TRBJ2-2; 10 bases match TRBD1. With 5 bases clipped from V and 3 bases from J, the junction kept 6 bases outside the gene matches. Germline CDR1 reads MDHEN; CDR2 reads SYDVKM. CDR3 length: 16 amino acids. The CDR3 loop reads CASSTAGTGDTGELFF. CDR3 nucleotide sequence: TGTGCCAGCAGTACCGCCGGGACAGGGGACACCGGGGAGCTGTTTTTT.

This sequence joins TRBV5-1 and TRBJ1-2; the match to TRBD1 covers 11 bases. The CDR3 consists of 17 residues. After removal of 5 bases from V and 0 bases from J, the junction contained 9 bases not matched to a gene. The germline gives CDR1 SGHRS, CDR2 YFSETQ. CDR3 residues: CASRVGQGALTNYGYTF. For the CDR3, the DNA is TGCGCCAGCAGGGTCGGACAGGGGGCGCTAACTAACTATGGCTACACCTTC.

V is TRBV5-1 and J is TRBJ2-7, with 9 positions matching TRBD1. CDR1 is SGHRS, CDR2 YFSETQ, per germline. Losses at the gene ends were 4 bases for V and 2 bases for J; bases not matched to a gene: 4. CDR3 size: 14 residues. DNA of the CDR3: TGCGCCAGCAGCATAGGGACAGGGACCTACGAGCAGTACTTC. Protein product: CASSIGTGTYEQYF.

The rearrangement joins TRBV7-8 to TRBJ2-5, with TRBD2 as a possible D gene (5 bases). The CDR3 length is 14 residues. Deletions cut 6 bases from V and 0 bases from J, with 11 bases between. The germline gives CDR1 SGHVS, CDR2 FQNEAQ. CDR3 sequence: CASRLLENQETQYF. For the CDR3, the DNA is TGTGCCAGCAGATTACTAGAAAACCAAGAGACCCAGTACTTC.

This clone was counted at least ten times. V usage is TRBV7-2 and J usage is TRBJ2-3; D is perhaps TRBD2 (5 bases). This CDR3 region has 14 residues. Trimming pared 5 bases from V and 1 base from J, leaving 10 bases between. Germline values: CDR1 SGHTA, CDR2 FQGNSA. CDR3 amino acids: CASSISRGTDTQYF. The CDR3 DNA is TGTGCCAGCAGCATTTCGAGGGGCACAGATACGCAGTATTTT.

The CDR3 sequence is CASSFQGYYGYTF. CDR3 sequence (DNA): TGTGCCAGCAGTTTTCAGGGCTACTATGGCTACACCTTC. The chain recombines TRBV28 with TRBJ1-2, with D tentatively TRBD1 (5 bases). CDR1 and CDR2 from the germline V gene are MDHEN and SYDVKM. The CDR3 consists of 13 residues. With 3 bases removed from V and 3 bases from J, the gap between germline ends came to 8 bases.

This clone appeared a single time. The chain has TRBV6-5 and TRBJ1-2; maybe TRBD1 (6 bases). CDR3 size: 14 residues. Trimming removed 4 bases at V and 2 bases at J, with 11 bases between. Per germline, CDR1 MNHEY and CDR2 SVGAGI. The CDR3 spells CASSWTGQNYGYTF. The CDR3 DNA follows: TGTGCCAGCAGTTGGACCGGACAGAACTATGGCTACACCTTC.

This chain uses TRBV19 with TRBJ2-2; weak D call: TRBD1 (6 bases). V was shortened by 10 bases and J by 4 bases, with 13 bases between the two germline ends. Germline-derived CDR1 and CDR2 are LNHDA and SQIVND (reference sequence). This CDR3 is built from 13 residues. The CDR3: CANRQAFTGELFF. CDR3 DNA sequence: TGTGCCAACCGACAGGCTTTCACCGGGGAGCTGTTTTTT.

This chain uses TRBV4-3 with TRBJ2-1; 10 bases map to TRBD2. CDR1 is LGHNA and CDR2 is YSLEER in the germline V gene. J was trimmed by 12 bases and V by 0 bases; bases with no gene match: 14. The CDR3 loop spans 17 amino acids. CDR3 loop: CASSQDLVGLAGARQFF. CDR3 DNA sequence: TGCGCCAGCAGCCAAGATCTGGTGGGTCTAGCGGGGGCTCGGCAGTTCTTC.

The chain uses TRBV6-6 and TRBJ1-5, with unresolved D. CDR3 size: 15 residues. Germline CDR1 and CDR2: MNHNY and SVGAGI (reference sequence). Trimming stripped 2 bases from V and 3 bases from J, with 11 bases between. The CDR3 region is CASSYVTSNNQPQHF. The CDR3 region has the DNA TGTGCCAGCAGTTACGTGACATCCAACAATCAGCCCCAGCATTTT.

This clone has more than one count but fewer than ten. The rearrangement joins TRBV29-1 to TRBJ2-3; 8 nucleotides align to TRBD2. The CDR3 totals 14 residues. V shed 2 bases, J shed 7 bases, and the junction held 8 bases outside the gene matches. Germline V gives CDR1 SQVTM, CDR2 ANQGSEA. The CDR3 region has the DNA TGCAGCGTTGAACAATTAGCGGGACATAATACGCAGTATTTT. Translated: CSVEQLAGHNTQYF.

The chain links TRBV6-1 to TRBJ1-2, with 10 bases aligning to TRBD1. In germline, CDR1 is MNHNS, CDR2 SASEGT. This CDR3 is 14 amino acids long. After removal of 2 bases from V and 6 bases from J, the junction contained 3 bases not matched to a gene. This CDR3 is CASSELGTGDGYTF. The CDR3, as DNA: TGTGCCAGCAGTGAATTGGGGACAGGGGATGGCTACACCTTC.

This chain connects TRBV5-1 to TRBJ2-2; TRBD1 aligns across 9 bases. The CDR3 runs 15 residues. The V segment lost 3 bases and the J segment 5 bases; nucleotides outside the gene matches: 5. The germline V gene has CDR1 SGHRS and CDR2 YFSETQ. In DNA, the CDR3 is TGCGCCAGCAGCTCACAGGGGGCTAATACCGGGGAGCTGTTTTTT. It is translated as CASSSQGANTGELFF.

This clone came up a few times. The chain combines TRBV27 with TRBJ2-7; TRBD2 matches at 9 bases. Germline V lookup: CDR1 MNHEY, CDR2 SMNVEV (reference sequence). The length of the CDR3 is 15 residues. The junction had 7 bases not matched to a gene; V was cut back by 3 bases and J by 4 bases. CDR3 sequence reads: CASSFGSGGVYEQYF. The CDR3 region has the DNA TGTGCCAGCAGTTTCGGTAGCGGGGGAGTTTACGAGCAGTACTTC.

The rearrangement joins TRBV21-1 to TRBJ2-2; no check of the table's D call, TRBD1, against the DNA was made. TRBV21-1 is a documented pseudogene. The CDR3 has 18 residues. DNA of the CDR3: TGTGCCAGCAGCATGACACACACAATAACGCCTAACACCGGGGAGCTGTTTTTT. It specifies CASSMTHTITPNTGELFF.

The CDR3 sequence is CASSKSGSSYEQYF. CDR3 in DNA: TGTGCCAGTAGTAAAAGCGGAAGCTCCTACGAGCAGTACTTC. This chain joins TRBV19 and TRBJ2-7, with D perhaps TRBD2 (5 bases). The length of the CDR3 is 14 residues. V was trimmed by 4 bases and J by 0 bases, leaving 10 bases between them. Germline CDR1 and CDR2: LNHDA and SQIVND (reference sequence).

The rearrangement uses TRBV2 and TRBJ2-7; the match to TRBD2 covers 10 bases. Germline assignment: CDR1 SNHLY and CDR2 FYNNEI. The length of the CDR3 is 12 residues. V shed 7 bases, J shed 4 bases, and the junction held 1 base outside the gene matches. The CDR3, as DNA: TGTGCCAGCAAAGCGGGGGGGTACGAGCAGTACTTC. It encodes CASKAGGYEQYF.

This clone was seen a handful of times. The rearrangement joins TRBV15 to TRBJ1-4; D gene ambiguous. Germline V gene sequence: CDR1 LNHNV, CDR2 YYDKDF (reference sequence). Trimming left V 3 bases short and J 10 bases short, with 9 bases between. The CDR3 is made up of 12 amino acids. CDR3 region: CATSSSPRKLFF. CDR3 DNA: TGTGCCACCAGCAGTTCGCCGAGAAAACTGTTTTTT. The full variable domain, completed using reference TRBV15 and TRBJ1-4, is DAMVIQNPRYQVTQFGKPVTLSCSQTLNHNVMYWYQQKSSQAPKLLFHYYDKDFNNEADTPDNFQSRRPNTSFCFLDIRSPGLGDTAMYLCATSSSPRKLFFGSGTQLSVL.

The chain joins TRBV4-2 to TRBJ2-3; TRBD1 matches at 7 bases. V shed 1 base, J shed 3 bases, and the junction held 4 bases outside the gene matches. The CDR3 contains 15 residues. The germline V gene encodes CDR1 LGHNA and CDR2 YNFKEQ. Written as DNA, the CDR3 is TGTGCCAGCAGCCAAGTCGACAGGGAAACAGATACGCAGTATTTT. Translation: CASSQVDRETDTQYF.

The chain has TRBV5-1 and TRBJ2-5; D uncertain. V lost 2 bases and J lost 3, with 14 bases in between. The CDR3 runs to 15 residues. The germline CDR1 and CDR2 sequences are SGHRS and YFSETQ. In DNA, the CDR3 is TGCGCCAGCAGCTTATCACTAAGCTTAAAAGAGACCCAGTACTTC. Its protein product is CASSLSLSLKETQYF.

This clone occurred once. This CDR3 reads CASSNSGEPQETQYF. As DNA, the CDR3 is TGTGCCAGCAGCAATAGCGGGGAGCCGCAAGAGACCCAGTACTTC. The chain recombines TRBV11-3 with TRBJ2-5; 8 bases fit TRBD2. CDR1 SGHNT and CDR2 YENEEA come from the germline V gene. The length of the CDR3 is 15 residues. Losses at the gene ends were 5 bases for V and 2 bases for J; bases not matched to a gene: 7.

The genes are TRBV9 and TRBJ2-2, with D unclear. Deletions cut 4 bases from V and 5 bases from J, with 6 bases between. This CDR3 has 12 amino acids. Per the germline V gene, CDR1 is SGDLS and CDR2 is YYNGEE. CDR3 loop: CASSPFTGELFF. For the CDR3, the DNA is TGTGCCAGCAGCCCGTTTACCGGGGAGCTGTTTTTT.